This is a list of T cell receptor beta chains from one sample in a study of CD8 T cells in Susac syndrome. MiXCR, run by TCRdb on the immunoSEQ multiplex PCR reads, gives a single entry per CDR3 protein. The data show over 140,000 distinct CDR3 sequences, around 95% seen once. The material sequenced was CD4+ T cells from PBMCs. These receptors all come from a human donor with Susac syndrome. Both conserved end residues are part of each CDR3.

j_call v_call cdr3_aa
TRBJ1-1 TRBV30 CAWSGEIGRTEAFF
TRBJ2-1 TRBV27 CASSSQGTDYNEQFF
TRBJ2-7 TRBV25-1 CASSELVGQYF
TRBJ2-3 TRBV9 CASSGGTPRGDTQYF
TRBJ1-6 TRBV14 CASSAGPGWNSPLHF
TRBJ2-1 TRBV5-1 CASSLAGGIGNEQFF
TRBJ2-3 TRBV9 CASTRTSGMTDTQYF
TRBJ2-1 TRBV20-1 CSAPDGSSYNEQFF
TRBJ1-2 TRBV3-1 CASSQGRGWGYTF
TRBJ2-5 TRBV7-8 CASSLGPLAGGMETQYF
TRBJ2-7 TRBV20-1 CSASAGRDEQYF
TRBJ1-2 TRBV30 CAWSLGPNYGYTF
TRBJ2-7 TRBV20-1 CSASSQGPYEQYF
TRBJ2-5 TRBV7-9 CASSLGRSQETQYF
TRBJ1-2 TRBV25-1 CASSVGRAYGYTF
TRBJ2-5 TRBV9 CASSAMTGWRETQYF
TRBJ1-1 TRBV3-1 CASSPRIVGNTEAFF
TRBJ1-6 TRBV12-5 CASGLQGANSPLHF
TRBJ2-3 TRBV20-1 CSASQRAMGADTQYF
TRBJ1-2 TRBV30 CAWRGDSNYGYTF
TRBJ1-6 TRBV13 CASSRTIKDSPLHF
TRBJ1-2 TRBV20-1 CSAREDGGSNYGYTF
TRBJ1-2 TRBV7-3 CASSSKQGALGGYTF
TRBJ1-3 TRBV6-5 CASSRQSSGNTIYF
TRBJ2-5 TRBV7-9 CASSFLGLAGQETQYF
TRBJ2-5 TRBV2 CASSEDYIWTGGRETQYF
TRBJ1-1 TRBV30 CAWRPQGASNTEAFF
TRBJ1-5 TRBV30 CAWTLGPQPQHF
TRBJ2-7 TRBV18 CASSTGPEQYF
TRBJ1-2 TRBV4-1 CASSQAMGVEGYTF
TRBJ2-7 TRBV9 CASSPTSGAGQYF
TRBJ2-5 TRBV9 CASSVNTAVGETQYF
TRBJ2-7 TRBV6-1 CASSESGEGSYEQYF
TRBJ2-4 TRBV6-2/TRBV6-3 CASSYGRSGRLDIQYF
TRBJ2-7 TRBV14 CASSTGQGTDEQYF
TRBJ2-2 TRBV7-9 CASSLVSGTQNTGELFF
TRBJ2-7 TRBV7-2 CASRRAGSYEQYF
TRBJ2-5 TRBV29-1 CSVDLSGRETQYF
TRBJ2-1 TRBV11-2 CASSPSQGGGPNGNEQFF
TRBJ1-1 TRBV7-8 CASSFLAGWQGISTEAFF
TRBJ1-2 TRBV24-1 CATSETGDGYTF
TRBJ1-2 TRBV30 CAWSVSPGKDYGYTF
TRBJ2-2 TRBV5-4 CASSSGQGHTGELFF
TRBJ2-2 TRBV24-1 CATSRESTGELFF
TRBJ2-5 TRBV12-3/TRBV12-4 CASSWTGGPQETQYF
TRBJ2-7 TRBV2 CASSPQEGWEQYF
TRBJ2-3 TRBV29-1 CSVDSASGRRDTQYF
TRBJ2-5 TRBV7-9 CASSQGTGVYETQYF
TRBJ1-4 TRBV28 CASSSRRGGIEKLFF
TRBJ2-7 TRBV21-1 CASSKQGLGAYEQYF
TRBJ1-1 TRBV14 CASSQDPGSEAFF
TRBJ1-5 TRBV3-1 CASSRSGRGQPQHF
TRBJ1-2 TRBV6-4 CASSDHNYGYTF
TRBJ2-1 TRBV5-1 CASSLGGQGHEQFF
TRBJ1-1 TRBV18 CASSRSGGAEAFF
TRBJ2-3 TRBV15 CATSRGERLASTDTQYF
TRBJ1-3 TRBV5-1 CASSLGSTTSGNTIYF